The sequence of this T cell receptor beta chain was determined in a study of metastatic and nonmetastatic thyroid tumors. This clone was found many times. Thyroid surgery had not been preceded by any treatment in any patient. TCRdb reassembled clones from the PCR reads with MiXCR. The sample yields 20,000 or so clones, approximately 24% seen once. This CDR3 has 15 amino acids. Trimming left V 4 bases short and J 0 bases short, with 12 bases between. Germline CDR1 reads KGHSH; CDR2 reads LQKENI. The sequence was obtained from a male donor with papillary thyroid cancer or a benign thyroid nodule (not recorded which). Some clones in this sample may be carry-over from other donors' samples. The sequencing input was tumor tissue. This chain joins TRBV18 and TRBJ1-2; TRBD1 is a possible D gene (5 bases). The CDR3 DNA is TGTGCCAGCTCACTCGGGACGGACCCTAACTATGGCTACACCTTC. Protein: CASSLGTDPNYGYTF. Variable domain in full (rest from reference TRBV18 and TRBJ1-2): NAGVMQNPRHLVRRRGQEARLRCSPMKGHSHVYWYRQLPEEGLKFMVYLQKENIIDESGMPKERFSAEFPKEGPSILRIQQVVRGDSAAYFCASSLGTDPNYGYTFGSGTRLTVV.